This TCR beta chain was identified during a study of cytotoxic CD8 clonotypes in ibrutinib-treated CLL. At the level of the study: After a median of around six years, about 14 patients stayed remitted and approximately twelve progressed; responses had been partial in 24 and complete in 2. Response sampling came at median about a year of treatment, ranging 6 to 36 months.

This clone was counted between two and nine times. J was trimmed by 5 bases and V by 6 bases; bases with no gene match: 3. This CDR3 is 14 amino acids long. The germline CDR1 and CDR2 sequences are MNHEY and SMNVEV (reference sequence). Method: immunoSEQ multiplex PCR; TCRdb's copy keeps in-frame clones and lacks some. The table shows some 130,000 clones, with roughly 90% occurring only once. The sequence derives from a human donor with chronic lymphocytic leukemia. This chain connects TRBV27 to TRBJ2-7, with TRBD2 matching over 14 bases. Specimen: PBMCs, collected after 12 months of ibrutinib treatment. The CDR3: CASRRGLAGDEQYF. The CDR3 bases are TGTGCCAGCAGACGGGGACTAGCGGGAGACGAGCAGTACTTC.